This T cell receptor (beta chain) came from a study of identical twins. After template switching added a universal primer site, the resulting cDNA carried unique molecular identifiers. TCRdb re-called the 5' RACE reads with MiXCR, one entry per CDR3 protein. Of approximately 1.8 million distinct CDR3 sequences listed, under 35% are singletons. Comment on this clonotype: A read error may account for a junction end that differs from germline.

CDR3 length: 16 residues. Germline-derived CDR1 and CDR2 are MGHDK and SYGVNS. The J gene is TRBJ2-7, the V gene TRBV25-1, with 10 bases matching TRBD2. This clonotype was obtained from a newborn girl in good health. The sequenced sample was cord blood. The CDR3 bases are TGTGCCAGCAGTGAATATCAACTAGCGGGAACCTACGAGCAGTGCTTC. Protein product: CASSEYQLAGTYEQCF.